This T cell receptor (beta chain) is drawn from a study of post-analysis software for immune sequencing data. About the study: Recorded disease courses covered relapsing-remitting, secondary progressive and progressive-relapsing multiple sclerosis. Some patients had no subtype annotation.

This clonotype was counted between two and nine times. What it binds is not known. Looked up from germline, CDR1 is SGHVS and CDR2 is FQNEAQ. V dropped 8 bases and J dropped 7 bases, with 12 bases sitting between them. CDR3 length: 13 amino acids. The TCR beta cDNA libraries contained unique molecular identifiers. TCRdb analysed the PCR reads with MiXCR anew, one entry per CDR3 protein. The table records around 160,000 distinct CDR3 sequences, about 36% of them present only once. Study results and limitations: Compared with controls, patients showed significantly lower normalized Chao1 diversity. TRBV5-6, TRBV5-1 and TRBV20-1 belonged to a set of roughly five TRBV segments that were more frequent in patients than controls.

The receptor comes from a girl between 5 and 17 years old with multiple sclerosis. Sequenced here: blood, sampled after autologous hematopoietic stem cell transplantation. The chain employs TRBV7-8 and TRBJ1-6; D unclear. The CDR3 region is CASGENTNSPLHF. CDR3 nucleotide sequence: TGTGCCAGCGGGGAGAATACAAATTCACCCCTCCACTTT.